A single sample is the source of the 23 T cell receptor beta chains below, sequenced in a study of Graves' ophthalmopathy and Graves' hyperthyroidism. The sequenced template was RNA, covering the TCR beta CDR3 region. The workflow started with a first-round RT-PCR run with HTBI primers and then moved on to a second-round multiplex PCR. TCRdb re-derived calls from the multiplex PCR reads in MiXCR, one entry per CDR3 protein. The sample shows a few hundred thousand distinct CDR3 sequences, roughly 39% of them seen only once. The sample was peripheral blood or thyroid tissue (not recorded which). All receptors derive from an adult man with Graves' hyperthyroidism.

This chain joins TRBV10-3 and TRBJ2-5; D perhaps matches TRBD1 (5 bases). The J call may be in error: the DNA end matches TRBJ1-5 better. Germline-derived CDR1 and CDR2 are ENHRY and SYGVKD. The CDR3 contains 13 residues. The CDR3 coding sequence is TGTGCCATCAGTCAGGGTAGCAATCAGCCCCAGCATTTT. Its protein product is CAISQGSNQPQHF.

This clonotype has a count of ten or more. CDR3 nucleotide sequence: TGTGCCATCAGGGACGGAAAACAGGGGACCAATTCACCCCTCCACTTT. Encoded protein: CAIRDGKQGTNSPLHF. This chain joins TRBV10-3 and TRBJ1-6; TRBD1 aligns across 7 bases. Germline V gene lookup returns CDR1 ENHRY and CDR2 SYGVKD. The CDR3 runs to 16 residues. V was clipped by 6 bases and J by 7 bases; unmatched bases: 12.

This clonotype was observed at least ten times. The rearrangement joins TRBV2 to TRBJ1-1; no clear D. Trimming cost V 6 bases and J 0 bases, with 8 bases left between them. Germline CDR1 SNHLY, CDR2 FYNNEI. The CDR3 has 13 residues. In nucleotides, the CDR3 is TGTGCCAGCAGAGTAGTCATGAACACTGAAGCTTTCTTT. Residues: CASRVVMNTEAFF.

This chain's CDR3 is CASSRGQGGLYEQYF. The CDR3 nucleotides are TGTGCCAGCAGCCGTGGACAGGGGGGGCTGTACGAGCAGTACTTC. The chain has TRBV5-4 and TRBJ2-7; TRBD1 matches 10 bases. V trimming: 4 bases; J trimming: 4 bases; junction bases outside the gene matches: 8. The V gene's germline CDR1 is SGHNT and CDR2 YYREEE (reference sequence). CDR3 length: 15 residues.

With respect to this clonotype: This clone may be a read error of a much larger clone one base away. The chain is built from TRBV3-1 and TRBJ1-2; a weak D match, TRBD1 (5 bases). This CDR3 spans 15 amino acids. Germline CDR1 is LGHDT and CDR2 is YNNKEL (reference sequence). The CDR3 is CVSSQGQDGNYGYTF. CDR3 nucleotides: TGTGTCAGCAGCCAGGGCCAGGATGGGAACTATGGCTACACCTTC.

This clonotype was counted many times. This chain links TRBV12-3 or TRBV12-4 with TRBJ1-3; TRBD1 agrees at 7 bases. The length of the CDR3 is 16 residues. V gave up 3 bases and J gave up 0 bases; unmatched junction bases: 5. CDR3 residues: CASSFAGTASGNTIYF. CDR3 DNA sequence: TGTGCCAGCAGTTTCGCCGGGACAGCCTCTGGAAACACCATATATTTT.

The chain links TRBV2 to TRBJ2-3; D not certain. Germline CDR1 SNHLY, CDR2 FYNNEI. The CDR3 totals 16 residues. Trimming removed 2 bases from V and 0 bases from J, with 12 bases in between. CDR3 coding DNA: TGTGCCAGCAGTGAACCCCGGGCCGGAAGCACAGATACGCAGTATTTT. Its protein product is CASSEPRAGSTDTQYF.

The V call is TRBV20-1, the J call TRBJ1-2, with no clear D. Germline V CDR1 and CDR2: DFQATT, SNEGSKA (reference sequence). This CDR3 spans 14 amino acids. Trimming removed 0 bases from V and 7 bases from J, with 15 bases in between. This CDR3 reads CSARDRSGPLGYTF. The DNA for the CDR3 is TGCAGTGCTAGAGATCGAAGCGGTCCGCTTGGCTACACCTTC.

This clonotype was recorded at least ten times. The chain couples TRBV19 to TRBJ2-7, with D uncertain. The V gene's germline CDR1 is LNHDA and CDR2 SQIVND (reference sequence). The V gene lost 1 base and the J gene lost 5 bases, with 9 bases spanning the gap. This CDR3 has 13 amino acids. The CDR3 loop reads CASSIGMRNEQYF. The CDR3 DNA reads TGTGCCAGTAGTATAGGGATGAGGAACGAGCAGTACTTC.

This clonotype was seen many times. This chain uses TRBV20-1 with TRBJ1-6; 8 positions match TRBD1. This CDR3 contains 16 residues. Losses at the gene ends were 6 bases for V and 5 bases for J; bases not matched to a gene: 12. The germline CDR1 and CDR2 sequences are DFQATT and SNEGSKA (reference sequence). The CDR3 here is CSAQPHSTGDNSPLHF. CDR3 nucleotides: TGCAGTGCCCAACCCCATTCGACAGGGGATAATTCACCCCTCCACTTT.

This clonotype was seen once. The chain joins TRBV7-6 to TRBJ1-2; TRBD1 matches at 8 bases. The CDR3 spans 15 residues. Germline V lookup: CDR1 SGHVS, CDR2 FNYEAQ. Trimming removed 6 bases from V and 0 bases from J; junction bases left unmatched: 6. For the CDR3, the DNA is TGTGCCAGCAGTTGGACAGGGATCGCTAACTATGGCTACACCTTC. This translates into CASSWTGIANYGYTF.

This clonotype has ten or more counts. The chain recombines TRBV7-8 with TRBJ2-2; no reliable D call. V lost 1 base and J lost 4, with 16 bases in between. This CDR3 is built from 17 residues. CDR1 is SGHVS and CDR2 is FQNEAQ in the germline V gene. This chain's CDR3 is CASSLVVSMSRTGELFF. CDR3 in DNA: TGTGCCAGCAGCTTAGTCGTATCCATGAGCCGCACCGGGGAGCTGTTTTTT.

The chain has TRBV5-1 and TRBJ1-1; the D is unclear. The V and J ends lost 2 bases and 0 bases respectively, with 5 bases between them. CDR3 length: 13 residues. Germline V gene lookup returns CDR1 SGHRS and CDR2 YFSETQ. Here the CDR3 DNA reads TGCGCCAGCAGCTTTCTACTGAACACTGAAGCTTTCTTT. Its protein product is CASSFLLNTEAFF.

This clonotype was counted many times. V gene TRBV11-2 combines with J gene TRBJ1-1; tentative D call: TRBD1 (6 bases). Trimming shortened V by 5 bases and J by 2 bases, and 15 bases separated the two germline ends. Germline V gene lookup returns CDR1 SGHAT and CDR2 FQNNGV. The CDR3 consists of 15 residues. Here the CDR3 reads CASSPRGALNTEAFF. The CDR3 nucleotides are TGTGCCAGCAGCCCCCGGGGGGCCCTCAACACTGAAGCTTTCTTT.

This clonotype was observed at least ten times. The chain is built from TRBV2 and TRBJ2-5; weak D call: TRBD2 (6 bases). The V end was cut by 8 bases, the J end by 0 bases, with 10 bases between. The CDR3 contains 13 residues. Germline values: CDR1 SNHLY, CDR2 FYNNEI. DNA for the CDR3: TGTGCCAGCCGGGGCGGGGACCAAGAGACCCAGTACTTC. It specifies CASRGGDQETQYF. Using reference TRBV2 and TRBJ2-5 for the parts outside the CDR3, the full variable domain is EPEVTQTPSHQVTQMGQEVILRCVPISNHLYFYWYRQILGQKVEFLVSFYNNEISEKSEIFDDQFSVERPDGSNFTLKIRSTKLEDSAMYFCASRGGDQETQYFGPGTRLLVL.

This clonotype was seen a few times. The chain combines TRBV18 with TRBJ1-2; 8 nucleotides line up with TRBD1. The CDR3 contains 14 residues. Germline values: CDR1 KGHSH, CDR2 LQKENI. V was pared by 5 bases and J by 4 bases, with 6 bases of the junction left unmatched. The chain's CDR3 is CASSFDRGVYGYTF. Here the CDR3 DNA reads TGTGCCAGCTCATTTGACAGGGGCGTCTATGGCTACACCTTC.

The J gene is TRBJ1-1, the V gene TRBV29-1; 9 bases agree with TRBD1. After removal of 7 bases from V and 3 bases from J, the junction contained 9 bases not matched to a gene. The CDR3 length is 14 residues. CDR1 is SQVTM and CDR2 is ANQGSEA in the germline V gene. CDR3: CSALTGGTDTEAFF. The DNA of the CDR3 is TGCAGCGCTTTGACAGGGGGAACAGACACTGAAGCTTTCTTT.

This clonotype occurred many times. The chain uses TRBV20-1 and TRBJ2-7, with D unclear. The length of the CDR3 is 13 residues. Germline V CDR1 and CDR2: DFQATT, SNEGSKA (reference sequence). Between the trimmed V and J ends, which lost 4 bases and 3 bases, there was a span of 13 bases. The CDR3 loop reads CSAIPLDLYEQYF. In nucleotides, the CDR3 is TGCAGTGCTATTCCCCTAGACCTCTACGAGCAGTACTTC.

Comments on this clonotype: A read error may be the cause here, since a much bigger clone is one base away. V and J are TRBV7-9 and TRBJ1-1, with 9 positions matching TRBD1. CDR3 size: 17 residues. Unmatched junction bases numbered 14, after V lost 4 bases and J lost 5 bases. Looked up from germline, CDR1 is SEHNR and CDR2 is FQNEAQ (reference sequence). The DNA of the CDR3 is TGTGCCAGCAGCTCCCTCTTTAGGGACAGGGTGTGGACTGAAGCTTTCTTT. Translation gives CASSSLFRDRVWTEAFF.

This clonotype turned up a few times. The chain employs TRBV7-2 and TRBJ1-5; D is undetermined. V lost 0 bases, J lost 1 base, and 10 bases lay in between. The CDR3 is made up of 16 amino acids. CDR1 and CDR2 (germline): SGHTA, FQGNSA. DNA of the CDR3: TGTGCCAGCAGCTTAGCCCCGGACGGCAGCAATCAGCCCCAGCATTTT. Protein product: CASSLAPDGSNQPQHF.

As regards this clonotype: This CDR3 is missing its conserved last phenylalanine or tryptophan, likely due to a read error. V is TRBV6-6 and J is TRBJ1-1, with D possibly matching TRBD1 (6 bases). This CDR3 has 14 residues. Trimming left V 4 bases short and J 2 bases short, with 11 bases between. The germline gives CDR1 MNHNY, CDR2 SVGAGI (reference sequence). Written as DNA, the CDR3 is TGTGCCAGCAGTTTAGAGGGGGTCAACACTGAAGCTTTCTCT. Translation: CASSLEGVNTEAFS.

The sample holds one count of this clonotype. This chain uses TRBV5-1 with TRBJ2-1; TRBD2 agrees at 11 bases. This CDR3 has 17 residues. Trimming cost V 1 base and J 8 bases; bases outside gene matches: 11. Germline V gene data show CDR1 as SGHRS and CDR2 as YFSETQ. As DNA, the CDR3 is TGCGCCAGCAGCTTGTTTACGACTAGCGGGATTCCCCATGAGCAGTTCTTC. This translates into CASSLFTTSGIPHEQFF.

This clonotype appeared once. The chain carries TRBV29-1 and TRBJ1-1; 8 bases align to TRBD1. The ends lost 8 bases at V and 1 base at J; junction bases unmatched: 6. The CDR3 totals 13 residues. CDR1 SQVTM and CDR2 ANQGSEA come from the germline V gene. CDR3: CSSETGANTEAFF. In nucleotides, the CDR3 is TGCAGCAGTGAGACAGGGGCGAACACTGAAGCTTTCTTT.